This T cell receptor (beta chain) was recovered during a study of blood T cells in healthy people across ages. A second roughly 7 to 12 cycle PCR used barcoded and J-beta primers. TCRdb reanalysed the 5' RACE reads using MiXCR and keeps one entry per CDR3 protein. The table shows over a million distinct CDR3 sequences, with about 40% occurring only once. There are a few counts of this clonotype. This TCR was recovered from a woman aged 18-30 years in good health. Sequenced: blood.

The CDR3 DNA is TGCGCCAGCAGCTCTACAGGGGTAGCTTTCTTT. This gives the protein CASSSTGVAFF. The chain couples TRBV4-1 to TRBJ1-1; 7 nucleotides align to TRBD1. This CDR3 is built from 11 residues. V was pared by 5 bases and J by 10 bases, with 4 bases of the junction left unmatched. Per germline, CDR1 MGHRA and CDR2 YSYEKL.